This is a list of T cell receptor beta chains from one sample in a study of response to subunit inactivated influenza vaccine. Using its own MiXCR run on the RT-PCR reads, TCRdb lists one record per CDR3 protein. This table holds about 570,000 distinct CDR3 sequences, over 9.5% found once. The sequences come from PBMCs from blood, collected on the day of vaccination. Receptors originate from a man aged 50 or older who received an inactivated influenza vaccine. Each CDR3 is given with its conserved first and last residue. The D gene is left open where the match is weak. Some rows mark clone size as missing; the rest say once, few, many or name a class of expanded clone.

clone_size	j_call	v_call	d_call	cdr3_aa	cdr3_nt
few	TRBJ2-5	TRBV4-3	.	CASSQELQETQYF	TGCGCCAGCAGCCAAGAACTGCAAGAGACCCAGTACTTC
.	TRBJ2-5	TRBV4-3	.	CASSQDLGSQETQYF	TGCGCCAGCAGCCAAGATCTCGGCAGTCAAGAGACCCAGTACTTC
.	TRBJ2-7	TRBV6-2/TRBV6-3	TRBD2	CASLSPGTSYEQYF	TGTGCCAGCCTTTCCCCGGGGACTAGCTACGAGCAGTACTTC
many	TRBJ2-1	TRBV6-1	TRBD2	CASSQTSGSSYNEQFF	TGTGCCAGCAGCCAGACTAGCGGAAGCTCCTACAATGAGCAGTTCTTC
many	TRBJ1-5	TRBV15	.	CATSRDRVNQPQHF	TGTGCCACCAGCAGAGACAGGGTCAATCAGCCCCAGCATTTT
many	TRBJ2-5	TRBV5-1	.	CASSERMPQETQYF	TGCGCCAGCAGCGAACGGATGCCCCAAGAGACCCAGTACTTC
.	TRBJ2-5	TRBV6-5	.	CASSYPTPGETQYF	TGTGCCAGCAGTTACCCGACCCCCGGAGAGACCCAGTACTTC
.	TRBJ1-1	TRBV30	.	CAWSVPGLTEAFF	TGTGCCTGGAGTGTACCAGGTCTTACTGAAGCTTTCTTT
.	TRBJ1-1	TRBV6-5	.	CASSYSFTVRGRTEAFF	TGTGCCAGCAGTTACTCCTTTACGGTCCGGGGGCGTACTGAAGCTTTCTTT
.	TRBJ2-1	TRBV5-5	TRBD2	CASSSRGGAGDSYNEQFF	TGTGCCAGCAGCTCCCGCGGCGGAGCGGGAGATTCCTACAATGAGCAGTTCTTC
few	TRBJ1-5	TRBV20-1	.	CSANGGSDQPQHF	TGCAGTGCTAACGGGGGCAGCGATCAGCCCCAGCATTTT
few	TRBJ1-6	TRBV7-6	.	CASSPGSYNSPLHF	TGTGCCAGCAGCCCGGGTTCCTATAATTCACCCCTCCACTTT
few	TRBJ2-7	TRBV11-2	.	CASSLLHRVAYEQYF	TGTGCCAGCAGCTTACTTCACAGGGTAGCCTACGAGCAGTACTTC
few	TRBJ1-5	TRBV18	TRBD1	CASSSRDRGGQPQHF	TGTGCCAGCTCATCCCGGGACAGGGGAGGGCAGCCCCAGCATTTT
.	TRBJ2-7	TRBV7-2	.	CASSLAGPAYEQYF	TGTGCCAGCAGCTTAGCTGGGCCGGCCTACGAGCAGTACTTC
.	TRBJ2-7	TRBV3-1	TRBD2	CASSPAYGGTYEQYF	TGTGCCAGCAGCCCCGCATACGGGGGGACCTACGAGCAGTACTTC
.	TRBJ1-2	TRBV5-1	TRBD1	CASSFPPTTGGGYTF	TGCGCCAGCAGCTTCCCACCTACGACAGGGGGTGGCTACACCTTC
.	TRBJ2-1	TRBV19	.	CASSPLRGLIYNEQFF	TGTGCCAGTAGTCCCCTCCGGGGGCTAATCTACAATGAGCAGTTCTTC
many	TRBJ1-4	TRBV5-1	TRBD1	CASSGTGTGNEKLFF	TGCGCCAGCAGCGGAACCGGGACAGGAAATGAAAAACTGTTTTTT
.	TRBJ2-2	TRBV9	TRBD2	CASSGGTSGGTGELFF	TGTGCCAGCAGCGGGGGGACTAGCGGTGGAACCGGGGAGCTGTTTTTT
.	TRBJ1-5	TRBV2	.	CASVPDLNQPQHF	TGTGCCAGCGTACCGGACCTTAATCAGCCCCAGCATTTT
.	TRBJ2-2	TRBV2	TRBD2	CASKREGTGELFF	TGTGCCAGTAAGCGGGAGGGCACCGGGGAGCTGTTTTTT
few	TRBJ1-5	TRBV6-2/TRBV6-3	.	CASGTGSGNQPQHF	TGTGCCAGCGGAACAGGGAGTGGCAATCAGCCCCAGCATTTT
.	TRBJ1-5	TRBV12-3/TRBV12-4	.	CASSDHREEPQHF	TGTGCCAGCAGTGATCACAGGGAGGAGCCCCAGCATTTT
.	TRBJ1-6	TRBV24-1	.	CATSDGTNSPLHF	TGTGCCACCAGTGATGGGACTAATTCACCCCTCCACTTT
many	TRBJ2-5	TRBV6-2/TRBV6-3	.	CASSPPQETQYF	TGTGCCAGCAGCCCCCCCCAGGAGACCCAGTACTTC
few	TRBJ1-2	TRBV6-2/TRBV6-3	.	CASSYPTVNYGYTF	TGTGCCAGCAGTTACCCGACAGTGAACTATGGCTACACCTTC
few	TRBJ2-7	TRBV6-5	TRBD1	CASSYSLDRATYEQYF	TGTGCCAGCAGTTACTCGTTGGACAGGGCGACCTACGAGCAGTACTTC
.	TRBJ2-2	TRBV14	.	CASSQQVTGTGELFF	TGTGCCAGCAGCCAACAGGTTACGGGGACCGGGGAGCTGTTTTTT
few	TRBJ2-6	TRBV3-1	TRBD1	CASSRTGGNSANVLTF	TGTGCCAGCAGTCGGACAGGAGGTAACTCGGCCAACGTCCTGACTTTC
.	TRBJ2-2	TRBV12-3/TRBV12-4	TRBD2	CASIRGGNTGELFF	TGTGCCAGCATACGGGGGGGGAACACCGGGGAGCTGTTTTTT
.	TRBJ2-3	TRBV29-1	.	CSAARGHQNTQYF	TGCAGCGCCGCGCGAGGACATCAAAATACGCAGTATTTT
few	TRBJ2-2	TRBV10-3	.	CAISDSLAMGELFF	TGTGCCATCAGTGACTCTTTGGCAATGGGGGAGCTGTTTTTT
few	TRBJ2-2	TRBV5-1	.	CASSLPDRAGELFF	TGCGCCAGCAGCTTGCCCGACAGAGCCGGGGAGCTGTTTTTT
few	TRBJ2-2	TRBV6-5	TRBD2	CASSYAGGPSTGELFF	TGTGCCAGCAGTTACGCGGGAGGGCCTAGCACCGGGGAGCTGTTTTTT
many	TRBJ2-3	TRBV3-1	.	CASSLRVTDTQYF	TGTGCCAGCAGCCTCAGGGTAACAGATACGCAGTATTTT
.	TRBJ1-3	TRBV10-3	.	CAISESGTSGNTIYF	TGTGCCATCAGTGAGTCCGGGACTTCTGGAAACACCATATATTTT
.	TRBJ2-7	TRBV5-1	TRBD1	CASSVGTANSYEQYF	TGCGCCAGCAGCGTGGGGACAGCCAACTCCTACGAGCAGTACTTC
.	TRBJ2-1	TRBV20-1	TRBD2	CSARDPTSGGILDEQFF	TGCAGTGCTAGAGATCCCACTAGCGGGGGCATCTTGGATGAGCAGTTCTTC
few	TRBJ2-1	TRBV4-2	.	CASSQDLPSYNEQFF	TGTGCCAGCAGCCAAGATCTACCCTCCTACAATGAGCAGTTCTTC
many	TRBJ2-7	TRBV7-6	.	CASSLAQVAEQYF	TGTGCCAGCAGCTTAGCGCAGGTCGCCGAGCAGTACTTC
.	TRBJ2-7	TRBV5-5	TRBD1	CASSSIDRGEVYEQYF	TGTGCCAGCAGCTCGATTGACAGGGGGGAAGTGTACGAGCAGTACTTC
.	TRBJ1-3	TRBV7-2	TRBD1	CASSFAGQVSGNTIYF	TGTGCCAGCAGCTTTGCCGGACAGGTCTCTGGAAACACCATATATTTT
.	TRBJ2-3	TRBV5-1	.	CASSLGTIGDTQYF	TGCGCCAGCAGCTTGGGAACGATCGGAGATACGCAGTATTTT
.	TRBJ2-5	TRBV27	TRBD1	CASSVHRGETQYF	TGTGCCAGCAGTGTCCACAGGGGGGAGACCCAGTACTTC
.	TRBJ2-2	TRBV6-1	TRBD1	CASSTTGGIHTGELFF	TGTGCCAGCAGTACCACAGGGGGCATTCACACCGGGGAGCTGTTTTTT
.	TRBJ2-1	TRBV7-2	TRBD1	CASSFRTGGDIYEQFF	TGTGCCAGCAGCTTTCGGACAGGGGGCGATATATATGAGCAGTTCTTC
few	TRBJ2-2	TRBV6-5	.	CASSYSYLLANTGELFF	TGTGCCAGCAGTTACTCGTACCTACTGGCGAACACCGGGGAGCTGTTTTTT
many	TRBJ2-1	TRBV29-1	.	CSVRREVSEQFF	TGCAGCGTTCGGAGGGAGGTTTCCGAGCAGTTCTTC
.	TRBJ2-2	TRBV7-2	.	CASSLETLANTGELFF	TGTGCCAGCAGCTTAGAGACCCTCGCGAACACCGGGGAGCTGTTTTTT
few	TRBJ1-1	TRBV10-3	TRBD1	CAIRGGQKNTEAFF	TGTGCCATCAGGGGGGGACAGAAGAACACTGAAGCTTTCTTT
.	TRBJ2-1	TRBV6-2/TRBV6-3	.	CASSSGYTNNEQFF	TGTGCCAGCAGTAGCGGGTACACTAACAATGAGCAGTTCTTC
few	TRBJ2-2	TRBV6-2/TRBV6-3	TRBD2	CASSYSTSGGPTNTGELFF	TGTGCCAGCAGTTACTCGACTAGCGGGGGGCCTACGAACACCGGGGAGCTGTTTTTT
few	TRBJ2-7	TRBV20-1	TRBD2	CSAPGREQYF	TGCAGTGCCCCCGGGAGGGAGCAGTACTTC
.	TRBJ2-1	TRBV20-1	TRBD2	CSGDSAGGKNEQFF	TGCAGTGGGGATTCTGCGGGAGGGAAGAATGAGCAGTTCTTC
few	TRBJ2-7	TRBV27	TRBD1	CASRLGQGGISYEQYF	TGTGCCAGCAGGTTAGGACAGGGTGGGATCTCCTACGAGCAGTACTTC
few	TRBJ2-7	TRBV12-3/TRBV12-4	.	CASPVGVRYEQYF	TGTGCCAGCCCGGTGGGGGTTCGCTACGAGCAGTACTTC
few	TRBJ2-3	TRBV27	.	CASSFYRTDTQYF	TGTGCCAGCAGTTTTTATAGGACAGATACGCAGTATTTT
few	TRBJ2-1	TRBV20-1	TRBD2	CSARATSGANNEQFF	TGCAGTGCTAGAGCGACTAGCGGGGCTAACAATGAGCAGTTCTTC
many	TRBJ2-5	TRBV29-1	.	CSVEDPWGQETQYF	TGCAGCGTTGAAGATCCTTGGGGCCAAGAGACCCAGTACTTC